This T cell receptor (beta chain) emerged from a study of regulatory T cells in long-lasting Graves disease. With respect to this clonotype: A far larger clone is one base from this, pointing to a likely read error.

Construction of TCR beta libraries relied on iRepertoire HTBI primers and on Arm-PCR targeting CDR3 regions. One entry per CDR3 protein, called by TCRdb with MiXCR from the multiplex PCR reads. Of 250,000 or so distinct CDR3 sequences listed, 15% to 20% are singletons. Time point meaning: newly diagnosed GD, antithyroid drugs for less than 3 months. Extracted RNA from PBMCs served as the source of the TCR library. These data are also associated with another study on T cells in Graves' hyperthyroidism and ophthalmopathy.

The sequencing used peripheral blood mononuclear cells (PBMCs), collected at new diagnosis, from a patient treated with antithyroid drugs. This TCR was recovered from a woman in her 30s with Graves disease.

The CDR3 bases are TGTGCCAGCAGTTACGGGGGGGGAAGCAATGAGCAGTTCTTC. Residues: CASSYGGGSNEQFF. This chain uses TRBV6-2 or TRBV6-3 with TRBJ2-1, with TRBD2 matching over 7 bases. This CDR3 has 14 residues. The trim removed 2 bases at V and 6 bases at J, leaving 4 bases unmatched. CDR1 and CDR2 from the germline V gene are MNHEY and SVGEGT.